Below, 7 T cell receptor beta chains from the same sample are listed, as sequenced in a study of read filtering for tumor transcriptome and immune sequencing. From 300 to 400 ng of RNA, a library with molecular barcoded alpha/delta and beta/gamma adaptors was made. MiXCR, run by TCRdb on the reads, gives a single entry per CDR3 protein. The sample yields 120,000 or so distinct CDR3 sequences, around 13% seen once. Sequenced material: a population of CD138-negative cells sorted from bone marrow. Receptors were obtained from a donor at least 40 years old with multiple myeloma.

Concerning this clonotype: This may be a read error, as it is one base from a much larger clone. The CDR3 loop reads CASGFARGARTGELFF. CDR3 sequence (DNA): TGTGCCAGCGGCTTTGCGCGGGGGGCGCGCACCGGGGAGCTGTTTTTT. The chain uses TRBV5-5 and TRBJ2-2; 8 bases match TRBD2. Germline assignment: CDR1 SGHKS and CDR2 YYEKEE (reference sequence). This CDR3 spans 16 amino acids.

This sequence joins TRBV11-3 and TRBJ2-5, with TRBD1 matching over 7 bases. Losses at the gene ends were 4 bases for V and 5 bases for J; bases not matched to a gene: 7. The CDR3 totals 14 residues. Germline V gene sequence: CDR1 SGHNT, CDR2 YENEEA. The CDR3 spells CASSSGQVHETQYF. CDR3 DNA sequence: TGTGCCAGCAGCTCCGGACAGGTACATGAGACCCAGTACTTC.

This clonotype appeared many times. V gene TRBV3-1 combines with J gene TRBJ1-1; D is uncertain. The V gene lost 1 base and the J gene lost 11 bases, with 20 bases spanning the gap. This CDR3 spans 15 amino acids. Per the germline V gene, CDR1 is LGHDT and CDR2 is YNNKEL (reference sequence). The CDR3 DNA sequence: TGTGCCAGCAGCCAAGTAGTGCGGTCGTTTATGGAGGCTTTCTTT. Translating gives CASSQVVRSFMEAFF.

This clonotype was seen at least ten times. The chain joins TRBV11-2 to TRBJ2-1; D is ambiguous. With 1 base removed from V and 13 bases from J, the gap between germline ends came to 11 bases. Germline values: CDR1 SGHAT, CDR2 FQNNGV. The CDR3 runs to 12 residues. The CDR3, as DNA: TGTGCCAGCAGCTTAGCGGGTCAATTACAGTTCTTC. This sequence encodes CASSLAGQLQFF.

In this sample, this clonotype turned up many times. The rearrangement joins TRBV7-9 to TRBJ2-2; 10 bases match TRBD1. CDR1 is SEHNR and CDR2 is FQNEAQ in the germline V gene (reference sequence). The CDR3 covers 15 residues. With 5 bases clipped from V and 5 bases from J, the junction kept 5 bases outside the gene matches. The chain's CDR3 is CASSRDRGVTGELFF. Here the CDR3 DNA reads TGTGCCAGCAGCCGGGACAGGGGTGTAACCGGGGAGCTGTTTTTT. The whole variable domain, remainder taken from reference TRBV7-9 and TRBJ2-2, is DTGVSQNPRHKITKRGQNVTFRCDPISEHNRLYWYRQTLGQGPEFLTYFQNEAQLEKSRLLSDRFSAERPKGSFSTLEIQRTEQGDSAMYLCASSRDRGVTGELFFGEGSRLTVL.

Concerning this clonotype itself: One junction end does not reproduce the germline sequence, and a read error may be involved. V and J are TRBV29-1 and TRBJ1-5; unclear D gene. Germline loops: CDR1 SQVTM, CDR2 ANQGSEA. The CDR3 spans 14 residues. CDR3 sequence: CSVSGIGSNQLQHF. The CDR3 nucleotides read TGCAGCGTTTCGGGGATCGGCAGCAACCAGCTCCAGCATTTT.

In this sample, this clonotype turned up many times. The chain joins TRBV7-2 to TRBJ1-2; D is possibly TRBD1 (6 bases). The CDR3 sequence is 14 residues long. Germline V CDR1 and CDR2: SGHTA, FQGNSA. Trimming took off 0 bases at V and 4 bases at J, with 9 bases between the two ends. The CDR3 sequence is CASSLASGAYGYTF. The CDR3 coding sequence is TGTGCCAGCAGCTTAGCTTCAGGGGCCTATGGCTACACCTTC.